The source of this TCR beta chain is a study of regulatory T cells in long-lasting Graves disease. About the study: The study counted Graves' disease as persistent given over 5 years of antithyroid drugs and positive TSH receptor antibodies.

This clonotype appeared many times. Antigen: not known. Time point denoted: persistent/refractory GD, antithyroid drugs over 5 years with positive TRAb. PBMCs were the source of the RNA used for TCR sequencing. Study findings and constraints: Reduced TCR diversity was observed in persistent Graves' patients versus newly diagnosed patients. Persistent disease favored TRBV28, TRBJ1-2 and TRBJ2-5.

Combining iRepertoire HTBI primers with Arm-PCR of CDR3 regions, the authors built TCR beta libraries. TCRdb passed the multiplex PCR reads through MiXCR, listing each CDR3 protein once. The sample records roughly 470,000 distinct CDR3 sequences, less than 25% being singletons. V was pared by 4 bases and J by 4 bases, with 7 bases of the junction left unmatched. Looked up from germline, CDR1 is MNHEY and CDR2 is SMNVEV (reference sequence). This CDR3 is built from 15 residues. This clonotype was sampled from a female donor with Graves disease. Sequencing used peripheral blood mononuclear cells (PBMCs), obtained when the disease was refractory, from a patient treated with antithyroid drugs. The chain links TRBV27 to TRBJ2-7; TRBD1 matches at 10 bases. CDR3 DNA: TGTGCCAGCAGTTCTACCGGGACAGGGGAATACGAGCAGTACTTC. It is translated as CASSSTGTGEYEQYF.